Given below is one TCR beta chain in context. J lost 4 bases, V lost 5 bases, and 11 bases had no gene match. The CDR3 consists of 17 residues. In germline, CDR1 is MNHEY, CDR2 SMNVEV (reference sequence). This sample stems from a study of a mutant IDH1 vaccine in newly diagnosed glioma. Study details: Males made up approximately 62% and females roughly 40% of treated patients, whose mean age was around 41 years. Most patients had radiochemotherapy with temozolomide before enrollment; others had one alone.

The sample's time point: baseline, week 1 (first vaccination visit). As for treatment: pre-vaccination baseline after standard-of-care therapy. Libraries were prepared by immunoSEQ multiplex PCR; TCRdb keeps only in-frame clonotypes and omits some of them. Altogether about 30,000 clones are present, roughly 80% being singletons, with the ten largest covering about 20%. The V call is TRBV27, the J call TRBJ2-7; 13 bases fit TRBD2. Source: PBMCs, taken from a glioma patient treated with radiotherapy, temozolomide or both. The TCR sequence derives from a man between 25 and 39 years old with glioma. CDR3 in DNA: TGTGCCAGCAGTAGGACTAGCGGGAGTTATAACGCGTACGAGCAGTACTTC. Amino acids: CASSRTSGSYNAYEQYF.